This T cell receptor beta chain was captured in a study of beta chain features in type 1 diabetes. CDR3 size: 15 residues. Trimming cost V 4 bases and J 6 bases, with 15 bases left between them. Germline CDR1 is SGHDN and CDR2 is FVKESK. Only one heparinised blood draw was taken per donor, and its volume averaged about 116 mL. This clone was seen a handful of times. Sequencing targeted expressed TCRB transcripts, as all isolated RNA had been reverse transcribed. The method was immunoSEQ multiplex PCR; TCRdb's version includes in-frame clones alone and lacks a portion of them. The sample records a few hundred thousand clones, over 10% being singletons.

The chain joins TRBV14 to TRBJ2-2; maybe TRBD1 (5 bases). The sequenced material came from naive CD4+ T cells from blood. This clonotype originated in a young man in good health. CDR3 bases: TGTGCCAGCAGCCGCAGGGTTTTGCCTTCCGGGGAGCTGTTTTTT. Encoded protein: CASSRRVLPSGELFF.